Listed below are T cell receptor beta chains from one sample, sequenced in a study of cytomegalovirus exposure and HLA in healthy donors. Some clones are missing from TCRdb's copy, which holds only in-frame ones; the method was immunoSEQ multiplex PCR. The profile covers around 100,000 clones, with approximately 78% appearing a single time and under 5% taken by the ten largest. The sample comprised PBMCs. The receptor set was obtained from a male donor in good health and CMV-seropositive. Both conserved end residues are trimmed from each CDR3.

>TRBJ2-1|TRBV27
ATNVRGSNEQF
>TRBJ1-1|TRBV28
ASRAIGQGATEAF
>TRBJ2-7|TRBV5-1
ASSMTGGSYEQY
>TRBJ2-3|TRBV9
ASSVPNGNSGGSTDTQY
>TRBJ2-3|TRBV27
ASSLKTSTDTQY
>TRBJ2-1|TRBV6-4
ASSRGLMRLTGASYNEQF
>TRBJ1-1|TRBV7-9
ASSSKDRGHTEAF
>TRBJ2-7|TRBV7-8
ASSPLPGNYEQY
>TRBJ1-5|TRBV15
ATSQAPTGGSQPQH
>TRBJ1-3|TRBV7-8
ASSLSPTGGNTIY
>TRBJ2-1|TRBV18
ASSPSLGGAGQF
>TRBJ2-2|TRBV5-5
ASSPTDTGELF
>TRBJ2-3|TRBV7-2
ASSLSIRARTDTQY
>TRBJ2-2|TRBV7-9
ASSLPGLASAGELF
>TRBJ1-4|TRBV7-9
ASSLGLSGSTNEKLF
>TRBJ1-5|TRBV15
ATSSFRPLTVRHQPQH
>TRBJ2-3|TRBV27
ASSSAASGRTDTQY
>-|TRBV7-9
ASSPGQGTAYEQY
>TRBJ2-5|TRBV7-9
ASSLVQETQY
>TRBJ2-7|TRBV6-5
ASSSRTGDFPYEQY
>TRBJ2-7|TRBV4-2
ASSQGLAEGYEQY
>TRBJ2-7|TRBV6-1
ASMGGFYYEQY
>TRBJ1-1|TRBV7-3
ASSLEGNTEAF
>TRBJ2-1|TRBV6-4
ASSEDTGNEQF
>TRBJ1-1|TRBV11-1
ASSLGFLRDRNTEAF
>TRBJ2-7|TRBV15
ATRHPRPRVLAYEQY
>TRBJ1-6|TRBV28
ASSETGGYSPLH
>TRBJ2-5|TRBV4-2
ASSQAIAGGFQETQY
>TRBJ1-4|TRBV29-1
SVPPRGTKTRGSKEKLF
>TRBJ1-1|TRBV30
AWTEDMNTEAF
>TRBJ2-5|TRBV10-3
AISEEGWETQY
>TRBJ2-7|TRBV7-8
ASSPLGQGANEQY
>TRBJ2-5|TRBV2
ASSESGWQETQY
>TRBJ1-1|TRBV5-6
ASSLFAGLNTEAF
>TRBJ1-1|TRBV5-4
ASSLESGNTEAF
>TRBJ1-3|TRBV5-5
ASSLEAGNSGNTIY
>TRBJ2-3|TRBV30
AWSVMRGGTDTQY
>TRBJ2-7|TRBV12-1
ASSFAPSLAEAYEQY
>TRBJ2-2|TRBV5-4
ASSVYRGLNTGELF
>TRBJ2-1|TRBV19
ASSTVAGPYNEQF
>TRBJ2-5|TRBV5-1
ASSLALHPDTLQETQY
>TRBJ2-1|TRBV9
ASSAEVGIRVGNEQF
>TRBJ2-1|TRBV6-6
ASSTTSGSYNEQF
>TRBJ2-6|TRBV10-3
AISDPPSGANVLT
>TRBJ2-6|TRBV4-2
ASSQDGSRGFAGANVLT
>TRBJ1-1|TRBV19
ASSRPYDRGEGPEAF
>TRBJ1-1|TRBV28
ASSFRGSRYTEAF
>TRBJ2-1|TRBV4-1
ASSQGVFGGGAGNEQF
>TRBJ1-2|TRBV2
ASSERVNYGYT
>TRBJ2-6|TRBV6-1
ASSGPLGQGLSGANVLT
>TRBJ2-1|TRBV7-9
ASVSLMGGPNEQF
>TRBJ2-1|TRBV5-6
ASSTTLAGHEQF
>TRBJ2-4|TRBV23-1
ASRTGAKNIQY
>TRBJ1-5|TRBV10-3
AISESQSQPQH
>TRBJ2-3|TRBV2
ASFQGVFTDTQY
>TRBJ2-1|TRBV5-8
ASSPGEDSYNEQF
>TRBJ2-5|TRBV9
ASSVGGGTPEETQY
>TRBJ1-5|TRBV6-1
ASEGIRNQPQH
>TRBJ1-1|TRBV12-5
ASGLTTGKAF